What follows are 15 T cell receptor beta chains derived from one specimen sequenced in a study of blood T cell repertoires in COVID-19 (dated by TCRdb to 2020 to 2022). The receptor library was made with the immunoSEQ multiplex PCR assay. Held by TCRdb, this immuneACCESS table contains in-frame sequences only and omits some clones. Under half of the omission traces to an unresolved V gene where checked; the cause of the rest is unknown. Recorded for this sample are roughly 140,000 clones; 80% of them occurred a single time. The ten largest make up around 3.8% of the sample. Sequencing input: peripheral blood. The receptors were sampled from a man in his 70s who had recovered from COVID-19.

The gene calls are TRBV10-3 and TRBJ2-1, with TRBD2 matching over 7 bases. The CDR3 spans 13 residues. The ends lost 9 bases at V and 0 bases at J; junction bases unmatched: 2. CDR1 and CDR2 from the germline V gene are ENHRY and SYGVKD. CDR3 in DNA: TGTGCCATTGGGGGGGGCTCCTACAATGAGCAGTTCTTC. It translates to CAIGGGSYNEQFF.

The chain uses TRBV7-2 and TRBJ2-5, with 7 bases fitting TRBD2. Germline V gene lookup returns CDR1 SGHTA and CDR2 FQGNSA. With V trimmed by 0 bases and J by 6 bases, 7 bases remained unmatched. This CDR3 contains 15 residues. In DNA form, the CDR3 reads TGTGCCAGCAGCTTAGCGGGAGGGCCTGGGAAGACCCAGTACTTC. Translated, it gives CASSLAGGPGKTQYF.

The V gene is TRBV30, the J gene TRBJ2-5; tentatively, D is TRBD2 (6 bases). Trimming pared 6 bases from V and 4 bases from J, leaving 18 bases between. The CDR3 consists of 14 residues. The germline CDR1 and CDR2 sequences are GTSNPN and SVGIG (reference sequence). CDR3 in amino acids: CACPPLEGLETQYF. Here the CDR3 DNA reads TGTGCCTGTCCCCCCCTGGAGGGTTTAGAGACCCAGTACTTC.

This clone was seen many times. V is TRBV10-3 and J is TRBJ2-2; 7 nucleotides agree with TRBD2. V dropped 7 bases and J dropped 6; count of bases not matched to a gene: 17. Germline loops: CDR1 ENHRY, CDR2 SYGVKD. This CDR3 comprises 17 residues. CDR3 in DNA: TGTGCCATCAAGGCGACTAGCACACGCCAAGGGGCCGGGGAGCTGTTTTTT. Amino acids: CAIKATSTRQGAGELFF.

V usage is TRBV5-1 and J usage is TRBJ2-7; 12 nucleotides agree with TRBD2. Germline V gives CDR1 SGHRS, CDR2 YFSETQ. V dropped 0 bases and J dropped 6; count of bases not matched to a gene: 10. This CDR3 comprises 17 residues. The CDR3 bases are TGCGCCAGCAGCTTGGTACCGACTAGCGGGAGATCGTCCGAGCAGTACTTC. The encoded protein is CASSLVPTSGRSSEQYF.

The rearrangement links TRBV29-1 to TRBJ2-5; 9 nucleotides line up with TRBD2. Germline CDR1 is SQVTM and CDR2 is ANQGSEA. J lost 4 bases, V lost 4 bases, and 4 bases had no gene match. This CDR3 has 13 amino acids. CDR3: CSVVSGRSETQYF. The CDR3 DNA is TGCAGCGTTGTTAGCGGGAGATCAGAGACCCAGTACTTC.

The chain is built from TRBV24-1 and TRBJ2-2; 9 bases agree with TRBD1. V lost 2 bases, J lost 8 bases, and 14 bases stayed unmatched. This CDR3 contains 18 residues. The germline V gene has CDR1 KGHDR and CDR2 SFDVKD. The CDR3 sequence is CATSDSPPGTGRRGELFF. The CDR3 nucleotides are TGTGCCACCAGTGATTCCCCCCCCGGGACAGGGAGGAGAGGGGAGCTGTTTTTT.

The V gene is TRBV7-9, the J gene TRBJ2-2, with 10 bases lining up with TRBD2. The length of the CDR3 is 17 residues. The V segment lost 3 bases and the J segment 2 bases; nucleotides outside the gene matches: 6. In germline, CDR1 is SEHNR, CDR2 FQNEAQ (reference sequence). This CDR3 is CASSLELAGINTGELFF. The CDR3 bases are TGTGCCAGCAGCTTGGAACTAGCGGGAATTAACACCGGGGAGCTGTTTTTT.

The chain employs TRBV6-5 and TRBJ2-1, with D perhaps matching TRBD1 (6 bases). Germline-derived CDR1 and CDR2 are MNHEY and SVGAGI. Trimming left V 5 bases short and J 0 bases short, with 11 bases between. This CDR3 region has 15 residues. The CDR3 loop reads CASSRQASSYNEQFF. DNA for the CDR3: TGTGCCAGCAGTCGACAGGCCAGCTCCTACAATGAGCAGTTCTTC.

V and J are TRBV12-2 and TRBJ1-5; TRBD1, as called in the table, went unchecked against the DNA. TRBV12-2 is marked as a pseudogene. This CDR3 spans 15 amino acids. CDR3: CASPPDRESNQPQHF. The CDR3, as DNA: TGTGCAAGTCCCCCGGACAGGGAAAGCAATCAGCCCCAGCATTTT.

The chain carries TRBV5-4 and TRBJ2-3; 8 bases are shared with TRBD1. CDR1 and CDR2 (germline): SGHNT, YYREEE (reference sequence). This CDR3 region has 13 residues. The ends lost 4 bases at V and 8 bases at J; junction bases unmatched: 6. In nucleotides, the CDR3 is TGTGCCAGCAGCCCGGACAGGGTTGCTACGCAGTATTTT. Its translation: CASSPDRVATQYF.

V usage is TRBV24-1 and J usage is TRBJ1-2; D unresolved. Germline CDR1 reads KGHDR; CDR2 reads SFDVKD. V was cut by 11 bases and J by 4 bases, with 13 bases left in between. The CDR3 sequence is 12 residues long. The CDR3 DNA follows: TGTGCCATCGCGGGAGGTGGCTATGGCTACACCTTC. Its protein is CAIAGGGYGYTF.

This rearrangement joins TRBV18 to TRBJ1-2; 7 nucleotides line up with TRBD1. From germline, CDR1 is KGHSH and CDR2 LQKENI. The CDR3 length is 11 residues. V shed 11 bases, J shed 4 bases, and the junction held 4 bases outside the gene matches. This chain's CDR3 is CAGRDSYGYTF. The DNA for the CDR3 is TGTGCCGGCCGGGACAGCTATGGCTACACCTTC.

The gene calls are TRBV30 and TRBJ2-5, with D possibly TRBD2 on 5 matching bases. Trimming took 4 bases from V and 5 from J, leaving 14 bases between them. The germline V gene encodes CDR1 GTSNPN and CDR2 SVGIG (reference sequence). CDR3 length: 13 amino acids. CDR3 in DNA: TGTGCCTGGATTCCAGCGGCCAAGGAGACCCAGTACTTC. It is translated as CAWIPAAKETQYF.

This clone was seen only a few times. CDR3 protein: CASSADSGRGSEQYF. The CDR3 DNA sequence: TGTGCCAGCAGCGCAGATAGCGGGAGAGGCAGCGAGCAGTACTTC. V gene TRBV5-6 combines with J gene TRBJ2-7; 9 bases line up with TRBD2. The CDR3 runs to 15 residues. J gave up 6 bases and V 4 bases, and 11 bases lay outside the gene matches. The germline V gene encodes CDR1 SGHDT and CDR2 YYEEEE.